These 19 T cell receptor beta chains were all obtained from the same sample, sequenced in a study of Ad26.COV2.S vaccination and SARS-CoV-2 variants. Treatment denoted: roughly 20 received Ad26.COV2.S at low or high dose, single or two shots; about 5 received placebo; per-sample allocation not given. Samples analyzed were those drawn on day 63 after the first vaccine or placebo injection. TCRdb's table, derived via immunoSEQ multiplex PCR, lists solely in-frame clones and lacks some. The repertoire holds roughly 420,000 clones, with nearly 90% as singletons. The sample was peripheral blood, taken in a trial of Ad26.COV2.S vaccine versus placebo. The receptors originated from a person aged 18-60 years who received the Ad26.COV2.S COVID-19 vaccine or a placebo.

The chain couples TRBV4-3 to TRBJ2-5, with TRBD1 identical over 8 bases. The CDR3 is 14 amino acids. Looked up from germline, CDR1 is LGHNA and CDR2 is YSLEER. Trimming at V came to 4 bases and at J to 2 bases, leaving 3 bases not matched to a gene. Here the CDR3 DNA reads TGCGCCAGCAGCCGCCGACAGGGGCAAGAGACCCAGTACTTC. It translates to CASSRRQGQETQYF.

This clone came up a few times. V gene TRBV11-2 combines with J gene TRBJ2-7, with D unresolved. This CDR3 contains 13 residues. Trimming pared 1 base from V and 3 bases from J, leaving 7 bases between. Looked up from germline, CDR1 is SGHAT and CDR2 is FQNNGV. The CDR3 is CASSLVPDYEQYV. The CDR3 nucleotides are TGTGCCAGCAGCTTAGTGCCAGACTACGAGCAGTACGTC.

The chain carries TRBV18 and TRBJ1-3; TRBD1 aligns across 7 bases. The V and J ends lost 5 bases and 1 base, in that order; junction bases with no gene match: 8. In germline, CDR1 is KGHSH, CDR2 LQKENI. The length of the CDR3 is 16 residues. This CDR3 reads CASSTYRGESGNTIYF. The DNA for the CDR3 is TGTGCCAGCTCAACCTACAGGGGAGAATCTGGAAACACCATATATTTT.

CDR3 coding DNA: TGTGCCAGCAGCAACATCCAGGGGGAGACCCAGTACTTC. Its protein is CASSNIQGETQYF. This chain joins TRBV9 and TRBJ2-5; D is perhaps TRBD1 (6 bases). CDR3 length: 13 residues. V shed 4 bases and J shed 5 bases, with 12 bases lying between them. Germline CDR1 is SGDLS and CDR2 is YYNGEE.

The rearrangement links TRBV2 to TRBJ1-2; 12 nucleotides align to TRBD1. This CDR3 region has 14 residues. Per germline, CDR1 SNHLY and CDR2 FYNNEI. Losses at the gene ends were 6 bases for V and 8 bases for J; bases not matched to a gene: 7. The CDR3 protein is CASRAGQGAGGYTF. CDR3 coding DNA: TGTGCCAGCAGGGCGGGACAGGGGGCGGGCGGCTACACCTTC.

Note on this clone: Other DNA sequences in the sample encode the same CDR3. V gene TRBV7-3 combines with J gene TRBJ2-3, with TRBD1 as a possible D gene (5 bases). Deletions cut 0 bases from V and 1 base from J, with 8 bases between. This CDR3 comprises 15 residues. The germline V gene has CDR1 SGHTA and CDR2 FQGTGA. The CDR3 DNA is TGTGCCAGCAGCTTAACAGGGGTGGGCACAGATACGCAGTATTTT. It codes for CASSLTGVGTDTQYF.

V is TRBV4-3 and J is TRBJ1-4, with unresolved D. The CDR3 is made up of 16 amino acids. Trimming took off 1 base at V and 4 bases at J, with 13 bases between the two ends. Germline V lookup: CDR1 LGHNA, CDR2 YSLEER. DNA for the CDR3: TGCGCCAGCAGCCAAGGACTAGGCAGACTTAATGAAAAACTGTTTTTT. The encoded protein is CASSQGLGRLNEKLFF.

The chain combines TRBV15 with TRBJ2-5, with 9 bases lining up with TRBD2. This CDR3 contains 17 residues. V shed 3 bases, J shed 5 bases, and the junction held 13 bases outside the gene matches. Germline CDR1 LNHNV, CDR2 YYDKDF (reference sequence). For the CDR3, the DNA is TGTGCCACCAGCAGTGGTAGCGGGAGAGGCGCATGGGAGACCCAGTACTTC. Encoded protein: CATSSGSGRGAWETQYF.

This chain uses TRBV11-2 with TRBJ1-2; tentatively, D is TRBD1 (5 bases). The length of the CDR3 is 14 residues. In germline, CDR1 is SGHAT, CDR2 FQNNGV. The V end lost 5 bases, the J end lost 1 base, and 11 bases lay between the germline ends. CDR3 amino acids: CASSPRGINYGYTF. CDR3 nucleotide sequence: TGTGCCAGCAGCCCGCGGGGCATTAACTATGGCTACACCTTC.

The J gene is TRBJ2-3, the V gene TRBV30; D unclear. The CDR3 has 15 amino acids. V dropped 3 bases and J dropped 1 base, with 14 bases sitting between them. Germline V CDR1 and CDR2: GTSNPN, SVGIG (reference sequence). The CDR3 spells CAWSIRVSGTDTQYF. The CDR3 DNA is TGTGCCTGGAGCATAAGGGTATCTGGCACAGATACGCAGTATTTT.

This chain links TRBV7-2 with TRBJ2-1; unclear D gene. The length of the CDR3 is 14 residues. Deletions cut 5 bases from V and 2 bases from J, with 10 bases between. The germline gives CDR1 SGHTA, CDR2 FQGNSA. The CDR3, as DNA: TGTGCCAGCAGCATGCCCGGACCCTACAATGAGCAGTTCTTC. Its protein product is CASSMPGPYNEQFF.

The chain joins TRBV19 to TRBJ1-4; 9 nucleotides match TRBD1. The CDR3 spans 15 residues. CDR1 is LNHDA and CDR2 is SQIVND in the germline V gene (reference sequence). Trimming cost V 9 bases and J 7 bases; bases outside gene matches: 12. CDR3 sequence (DNA): TGTGCCAGGCCGACAGGGGGGTCTGGTAGTGAAAAACTGTTTTTT. Translated: CARPTGGSGSEKLFF.

This chain links TRBV6-1 with TRBJ2-2; maybe TRBD1 (6 bases). Deletions cut 1 base from V and 5 bases from J, with 11 bases between. This CDR3 has 15 amino acids. CDR1 and CDR2 from the germline V gene are MNHNS and SASEGT. The chain's CDR3 is CASSEEGRGTGELFF. In DNA, the CDR3 is TGTGCCAGCAGTGAAGAGGGAAGGGGGACCGGGGAGCTGTTTTTT.

On this clone: Other DNA sequences in the same sample also yield this CDR3. The rearrangement links TRBV7-9 to TRBJ1-1; maybe TRBD1 (5 bases). Trimming cost V 5 bases and J 4 bases, with 8 bases left between them. This CDR3 has 12 residues. Germline loops: CDR1 SEHNR, CDR2 FQNEAQ (reference sequence). CDR3 region: CASSRGGTEAFF. CDR3 bases: TGTGCCAGCAGCAGGGGAGGCACTGAAGCTTTCTTT.

This chain joins TRBV2 and TRBJ1-1; D not resolved. CDR3 length: 18 amino acids. V lost 0 bases to trimming and J lost 3 bases, with 20 bases between them. Germline CDR1 reads SNHLY; CDR2 reads FYNNEI. Here the CDR3 DNA reads TGTGCCAGCAGTGAAGCTATCGGCTGGGGATCGCCCGACACTGAAGCTTTCTTT. It codes for CASSEAIGWGSPDTEAFF. Full variable domain (remainder filled in from reference TRBV2 and TRBJ1-1): EPEVTQTPSHQVTQMGQEVILRCVPISNHLYFYWYRQILGQKVEFLVSFYNNEISEKSEIFDDQFSVERPDGSNFTLKIRSTKLEDSAMYFCASSEAIGWGSPDTEAFFGQGTRLTVV.

This rearrangement joins TRBV10-3 to TRBJ2-6; D is tentatively TRBD1 or TRBD2 (5 bases each). Germline V gene data show CDR1 as ENHRY and CDR2 as SYGVKD. The length of the CDR3 is 17 residues. V lost 5 bases and J 4 bases, leaving 18 bases between the germline ends. The CDR3 sequence: CAISSGTPTWGANVLTF. In DNA form, the CDR3 reads TGTGCCATCAGTTCCGGGACGCCGACGTGGGGGGCCAACGTCCTGACTTTC.

The chain employs TRBV3-1 (or the pseudogene TRBV3-2) and TRBJ2-1; tentatively, D is TRBD2 (5 bases). The germline gives CDR1 LGHDT, CDR2 YNNKEL (reference sequence). This CDR3 contains 16 residues. With 5 bases removed from V and 0 bases from J, the gap between germline ends came to 14 bases. The CDR3 loop reads CASSVRGGRSYNEQFF. The CDR3 DNA sequence: TGTGCCAGCAGCGTCCGAGGCGGGCGCTCCTACAATGAGCAGTTCTTC.

This clone came up many times. Other DNA sequences within the sample encode an identical CDR3. The chain links TRBV20-1 to TRBJ1-2; no reliable D call. The V end lost 6 bases, the J end lost 3 bases, and 5 bases lay between the germline ends. Germline V gives CDR1 DFQATT, CDR2 SNEGSKA (reference sequence). The CDR3 loop spans 10 amino acids. The CDR3 reads CSAADYGYTF. The DNA of the CDR3 is TGCAGTGCCGCGGACTATGGCTACACCTTC.

The chain combines TRBV5-1 with TRBJ2-1; TRBD2 agrees at 13 bases. With V trimmed by 4 bases and J by 1 base, 2 bases remained unmatched. CDR3 size: 16 residues. Germline V CDR1 and CDR2: SGHRS, YFSETQ. CDR3 coding DNA: TGCGCCAGCAGCAGGGGACTAGCGGGATCCTACAATGAGCAGTTCTTC. It yields the protein CASSRGLAGSYNEQFF.